This is a list of T cell receptor beta chains from one sample in a study of vaccination effects on CD4 cells after COVID-19. The antigens of these receptors remain unknown. Libraries were prepared by immunoSEQ multiplex PCR; TCRdb keeps only in-frame clonotypes and omits some of them. The sample includes 15,000 or so clones, 76% of them seen just once. Sequencing was performed on CD4+ T cells from PBMCs cultured with HCoV-229E spike peptides, taken before COVID-19 vaccination. All receptors come from a human donor who received a COVID-19 vaccine. The CDR3 runs from the conserved cysteine through the conserved F or W. A D gene is named only where the DNA matches it firmly. A clone size is listed for some rows: how often the clone was seen (once, few, many), or a class if it is expanded.

V	D	size	J	CDR3	DNA
TRBV4-1	TRBD1	.	TRBJ2-1	CASSRTGGLNEQFF	TGCGCCAGCAGCAGGACAGGGGGCCTCAATGAGCAGTTCTTC
TRBV4-1	TRBD2	.	TRBJ2-7	CASSQGFQRGNEQYF	TGCGCCAGCAGCCAAGGATTCCAGCGGGGAAACGAGCAGTACTTC
TRBV5-1	TRBD2	.	TRBJ2-1	CASSLAVAGHNEQFF	TGCGCCAGCAGCTTGGCCGTAGCGGGGCACAATGAGCAGTTCTTC
TRBV7-9	.	.	TRBJ2-3	CASSLDFPQTDTQYF	TGTGCCAGCAGCTTAGATTTCCCACAAACAGATACGCAGTATTTT
TRBV5-6	.	.	TRBJ1-5	CASSLGGWRKPQHF	TGTGCCAGCAGCCTAGGCGGATGGCGGAAGCCCCAGCATTTT
TRBV5-4	TRBD1	.	TRBJ1-3	CASSKGQGAPGNTIYF	TGTGCCAGCAGCAAAGGACAGGGGGCGCCTGGAAACACCATATATTTT
TRBV30	.	few	TRBJ1-6	CAWGRGILHF	TGTGCCTGGGGCCGGGGCATCCTCCACTTT
TRBV11-2	.	.	TRBJ2-3	CASSQGANTDTQYF	TGTGCCAGCAGCCAAGGAGCGAACACAGATACGCAGTATTTT
TRBV28	.	.	TRBJ1-3	CASSGGWGSGNTIYF	TGTGCCAGCAGTGGGGGGTGGGGGAGTGGAAACACCATATATTTT
TRBV5-4	TRBD1	.	TRBJ1-1	CASRRGQNLPEAFF	TGTGCCAGCAGGCGGGGACAGAACCTTCCTGAAGCTTTCTTT
TRBV10-3	.	.	TRBJ1-5	CAISDGRDQPQHF	TGTGCCATCAGTGATGGACGGGATCAGCCCCAGCATTTT
TRBV3-1/TRBV3-2	.	.	TRBJ1-1	CASSQGQDRKDEAFF	TGTGCCAGCAGCCAAGGACAGGACAGAAAAGATGAAGCTTTCTTT
TRBV3-1/TRBV3-2	.	.	TRBJ1-1	CASSQRGLNTEAFF	TGTGCCAGCAGCCAAAGGGGCCTAAACACTGAAGCTTTCTTT
TRBV3-1/TRBV3-2	.	.	TRBJ1-6	CASSQDSVRGYSPLHF	TGTGCCAGCAGCCAAGATTCGGTAAGGGGTTATTCACCCCTCCACTTT
TRBV5-6	TRBD2	few	TRBJ2-7	CASSPGLAEYEQYF	TGTGCCAGCAGCCCGGGACTAGCGGAATACGAGCAGTACTTC
TRBV6-1	.	few	TRBJ1-2	CASSEGSLGGGYTF	TGTGCCAGCAGTGAAGGATCCCTAGGAGGAGGCTACACCTTC
TRBV18	.	.	TRBJ1-1	CASSPSIKKKGGTEAFF	TGTGCCAGCTCACCAAGTATAAAGAAGAAGGGGGGCACTGAAGCTTTCTTT
TRBV3-1/TRBV3-2	.	.	TRBJ2-4	CASSQGAKNIQYF	TGTGCCAGCAGCCAGGGAGCCAAAAACATTCAGTACTTC
TRBV5-1	TRBD2	.	TRBJ2-1	CASSLAGVYNEQFF	TGCGCCAGCAGCTTAGCGGGAGTCTACAATGAGCAGTTCTTC
TRBV5-1	.	.	TRBJ2-1	CASSFQVGLSYNEQFF	TGCGCCAGCAGCTTTCAAGTGGGTCTATCCTACAATGAGCAGTTCTTC
TRBV6-2/TRBV6-3	.	once	TRBJ1-5	CASSPRRGVSNQPQHF	TGTGCCAGCAGCCCCCGGAGGGGGGTTAGCAATCAGCCCCAGCATTTT
TRBV5-1	.	.	TRBJ1-1	CASSLDSMNTEAFF	TGCGCCAGCAGCTTGGACAGCATGAACACTGAAGCTTTCTTT
TRBV7-8	.	few	TRBJ2-1	CASSLRPEDNNEQFF	TGTGCCAGCAGCTTAAGACCAGAAGATAACAATGAGCAGTTCTTC
TRBV2	.	.	TRBJ2-7	CASTKEGQSSYEQYF	TGTGCCAGCACCAAGGAGGGACAGAGCTCCTACGAGCAGTACTTC
TRBV7-7	.	.	TRBJ1-5	CASSLGENQPQHF	TGTGCTAGCAGCTTAGGGGAGAATCAGCCCCAGCATTTT
TRBV7-2	.	.	TRBJ1-1	CASSLTLRDTEAFF	TGTGCCAGCAGCTTAACATTACGTGACACTGAAGCTTTCTTT
TRBV19	.	.	TRBJ1-2	CASRRNVHGYTF	TGTGCCAGTAGGCGGAATGTGCATGGCTACACCTTC
TRBV29-1	.	few	TRBJ2-1	CSVGGALNEQFF	TGCAGCGTTGGTGGGGCCCTCAATGAGCAGTTCTTC
TRBV7-3	TRBD2	.	TRBJ2-3	CASSSRLAGGTDTQYF	TGTGCCAGCAGCTCCAGACTAGCGGGCGGCACAGATACGCAGTATTTT
TRBV27	.	.	TRBJ1-1	CASSLSEITANTEAFF	TGTGCCAGCAGTTTATCGGAAATCACAGCTAACACTGAAGCTTTCTTT
TRBV3-1/TRBV3-2	.	.	TRBJ1-1	CASSQVSGNTEAFF	TGTGCCAGCAGCCAAGTATCTGGGAACACTGAAGCTTTCTTT
TRBV11-2	.	.	TRBJ1-1	CASSYQGEWTEAFF	TGTGCCAGCAGCTACCAGGGCGAGTGGACTGAAGCTTTCTTT
TRBV6-2/TRBV6-3	.	once	TRBJ2-5	CASSWGAGETQYF	TGTGCCAGCAGCTGGGGGGCCGGGGAGACCCAGTACTTC
TRBV5-6	.	.	TRBJ2-1	CASSLPGGTVGLF	TGTGCCAGCAGCTTGCCAGGCGGGACAGTTGGGCTCTTC